The source of this T cell receptor beta chain is a study of cytomegalovirus exposure and HLA in healthy donors. This clone has a single count. Its antigen remains unknown. Overall study findings and caveats: Accurate predictions that matched the HLA-A and HLA-B alleles of most subjects were reportedly made from TCR beta sequences. Investigators reported 164 TCR beta chains as tied to cytomegalovirus.

The study ran its PCR with 60 Vbeta and 13 Jbeta primers. Measured with immunoSEQ multiplex PCR; TCRdb has only the in-frame clones, and not every one. The sample records approximately 97,000 clones, around 82% being singletons. Germline assignment: CDR1 MDHEN and CDR2 SYDVKM. CDR3 length: 12 amino acids. The sequencing sample was made of PBMCs. This TCR was sampled from a man aged 40-55 years in good health and CMV-seropositive. The rearrangement joins TRBV28 to TRBJ2-5; D perhaps matches TRBD1 (5 bases). The J call is uncertain, as TRBJ2-7 better fits the DNA end. The CDR3 loop is CASSQGSYEQYF. The CDR3 DNA reads as TGTGCCAGCAGCCAGGGCTCCTACGAGCAGTACTTC.